A single T cell receptor (beta chain) is shown here with its context. Its matching antigen is unknown. The sample comes from a study of shared clonotypes between healthy human individuals. Study-level background: CD4 naive and CD4 memory each took three plates per donor, while CD8 naive took two and CD8 memory one. General observations from the study: Sharing across several donors was seen in 4.5% to 5.5% of naive CD4 clonotypes. Rarefaction gave evidence that sorted-subset sequencing remained incomplete despite large depth.

Sequenced by immunoSEQ multiplex PCR; TCRdb stores in-frame clones only, minus some. Of some 2,000,000 clones listed, approximately 94% are singletons. Trimming took 6 bases from V and 5 from J, leaving 5 bases between them. Germline CDR1 SGHNT, CDR2 YYREEE (reference sequence). This CDR3 region has 11 residues. Splitting the CD4+ cells yielded a CD45RA+ naive subset and a CD45RA-negative memory subset. The TCR sequence derives from a man younger than 35 in good health. Sequencing was carried out using naive CD4+ T cells sorted from blood. The subset denotes: CD45RA+ positively selected. The J gene is TRBJ2-2, the V gene TRBV5-4; D gene unclear. CDR3 bases: TGTGCCAGCACCAAGACCGGGGAGCTGTTTTTT. Translated, it gives CASTKTGELFF.